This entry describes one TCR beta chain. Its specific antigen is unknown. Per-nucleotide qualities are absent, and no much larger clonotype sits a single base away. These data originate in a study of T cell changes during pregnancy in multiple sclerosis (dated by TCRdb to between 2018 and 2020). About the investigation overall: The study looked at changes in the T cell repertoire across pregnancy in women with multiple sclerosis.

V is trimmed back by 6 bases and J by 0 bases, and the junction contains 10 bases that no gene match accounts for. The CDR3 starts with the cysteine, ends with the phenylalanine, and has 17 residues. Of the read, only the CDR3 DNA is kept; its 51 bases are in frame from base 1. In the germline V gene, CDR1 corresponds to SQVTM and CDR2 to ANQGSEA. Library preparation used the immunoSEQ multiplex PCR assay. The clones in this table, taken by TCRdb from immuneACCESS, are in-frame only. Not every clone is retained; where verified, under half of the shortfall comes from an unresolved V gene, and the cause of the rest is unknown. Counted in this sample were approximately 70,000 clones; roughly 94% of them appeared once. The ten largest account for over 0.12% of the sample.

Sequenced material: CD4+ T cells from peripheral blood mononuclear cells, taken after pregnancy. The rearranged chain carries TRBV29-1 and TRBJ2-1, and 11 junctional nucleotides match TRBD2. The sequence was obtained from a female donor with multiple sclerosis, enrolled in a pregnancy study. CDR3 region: CSVATSGNPRSYNEQFF. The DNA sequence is TGCAGCGTGGCGACTAGCGGGAATCCTCGCTCCTACAATGAGCAGTTCTTC.